This T cell receptor (beta chain) was obtained from a study of shared clonotypes between healthy human individuals. Across the study: CD4 naive cells filled three plates per donor, CD4 memory three, CD8 naive two and CD8 memory one. The study's findings and limits: Compared with memory subsets, naive subsets generally had larger estimated richness. Across four donors, naive CD4 shared 5% to 6.5%, naive CD8 more than 3%, memory CD4 roughly 2.4%, memory CD8 over 0.3%.

The CDR3 totals 16 residues. V was clipped by 4 bases and J by 3 bases, with 18 bases between them. Looked up from germline, CDR1 is MNHNS and CDR2 is SASEGT. Comment on this clone: Its antigen is unidentified.

This table comes from immunoSEQ multiplex PCR, and its TCRdb copy is limited to in-frame clones, with some not included. The repertoire holds about a million clones, more than 60% seen once, with nearly 1.5% in the top ten. The study drew its donors from healthy HIV-negative adults without recent acute infections or vaccinations. This TCR was sampled from a man between 18 and 35 years old in good health. The chain combines TRBV6-1 with TRBJ1-1; D unresolved. The sequenced material came from memory CD4+ T cells sorted from blood. As to subset: CD45RA-negative fraction. CDR3 amino acids: CASSGGGFRLHTEAFF. CDR3 in DNA: TGTGCCAGCAGTGGAGGTGGCTTTAGGCTTCACACTGAAGCTTTCTTT.